This is a list of T cell receptor beta chains from one sample in a study of shared clonotypes between healthy human individuals. TCRdb's copy holds only in-frame clones and misses some; the assay was immunoSEQ multiplex PCR. The table has fewer than 2.5 million clones, more than 85% seen once. The source material was naive CD4+ T cells from PBMCs. Source of these receptors: a man aged 18 to 30 in good health. Some clones in this sample may be carry-over from other donors' samples. Both conserved end residues are part of each CDR3. The D gene is left open where the match is weak. Clone size is shown for a subset of rows, as once, few, many or a class of expanded clone.

once	TRBJ2-2	TRBD2	TRBV9	TGTGCCAGCAGCTCGAGCGTAGCGGGAAATACCGGGGAGCTGTTTTTT	CASSSSVAGNTGELFF
once	TRBJ2-5	NA	TRBV11-1	TGTGCCAGCAGCTTATCGGGGCGCTCCTCCCGAGAAGAGACCCAGTACTTC	CASSLSGRSSREETQYF
NA	TRBJ2-7	TRBD2	TRBV11-2	TGTGCCAGCAGACGTCCGGGAGGCAGCTCCTACGAGCAGTACTTC	CASRRPGGSSYEQYF
NA	TRBJ1-5	NA	TRBV30	TGTGCCTGGAGTGCAGGACGGTTCGAGGATAGCAATCAGCCCCAGCATTTT	CAWSAGRFEDSNQPQHF
NA	TRBJ2-7	NA	TRBV30	TGTGCCTGGGCGCCAGAGACCCACGAGCAGTACTTC	CAWAPETHEQYF
NA	TRBJ2-7	NA	TRBV5-1	TGCGCCAGCAGCGCGCAAAGTGGGGGGTACGAGCAGTACTTC	CASSAQSGGYEQYF
once	TRBJ1-3	NA	TRBV7-9	TGTGCCAGCAGCCTCATTGGCTCTGGAAACACCATATATTTT	CASSLIGSGNTIYF
NA	TRBJ2-5	TRBD2	TRBV5-4	TGTGCCAGCAGCTTGGAGCAGGGAGGGGAGACCCAGTACTTC	CASSLEQGGETQYF
NA	TRBJ1-4	TRBD1	TRBV10-2	TGCGCCAGCAGGCAGACAGGGCCGGTCGAAAAACTGTTTTTT	CASRQTGPVEKLFF
NA	TRBJ2-1	NA	TRBV6-5	TGTGCCAGCACAGGAACTTACAATGAGCAGTTCTTC	CASTGTYNEQFF
NA	TRBJ1-6	TRBD1	TRBV5-4	TGTGCCAGCAGCCCGACAGGGGGCTCCTATAATTCACCCCTCCACTTT	CASSPTGGSYNSPLHF